Shown below are 6 T cell receptor beta chains from a single sample sequenced in a study of blood T cell repertoires in COVID-19. This table comes from immunoSEQ multiplex PCR, and its TCRdb copy is limited to in-frame clones, with some not included. The repertoire holds 130,000 or so clones, with around 84% as singletons. The sample consisted of peripheral blood. The receptors were sampled from a woman in her fifties or sixties with acute or convalescent COVID-19.

The sample holds one count of this clone. The chain combines TRBV5-1 with TRBJ2-3; unclear D gene. Germline CDR1 and CDR2: SGHRS and YFSETQ. V was clipped by 9 bases and J by 6 bases, with 14 bases between them. This CDR3 has 12 amino acids. The CDR3 loop reads CAIGPRMDTQYF. DNA for the CDR3: TGCGCCATCGGTCCCAGGATGGATACGCAGTATTTT. Combining the CDR3 with reference TRBV5-1 and TRBJ2-3 gives the whole variable domain KAGVTQTPRYLIKTRGQQVTLSCSPISGHRSVSWYQQTPGQGLQFLFEYFSETQRNKGNFPGRFSGRQFSNSRSEMNVSTLELGDSALYLCAIGPRMDTQYFGPGTRLTVL.

The rearrangement joins TRBV29-1 to TRBJ1-2, with 8 bases matching TRBD1. The length of the CDR3 is 15 residues. V dropped 4 bases and J dropped 6; count of bases not matched to a gene: 13. Germline CDR1 reads SQVTM; CDR2 reads ANQGSEA. CDR3 region: CSVGPRQGKKDGYTF. The CDR3 DNA is TGCAGCGTTGGGCCCCGACAGGGGAAAAAGGATGGCTACACCTTC.

The chain recombines TRBV6-6 with TRBJ1-1; a possible D gene is TRBD1 (6 bases). Germline lookup yields CDR1 MNHNY and CDR2 SVGAGI (reference sequence). V was shortened by 3 bases and J by 1 base, with 12 bases between the two germline ends. This CDR3 has 15 amino acids. The CDR3 region has the DNA TGTGCCAGCAGTTATGCAGGGGCTGCGAACACTGAAGCTTTCTTT. Its translation: CASSYAGAANTEAFF.

The chain is built from TRBV10-2 and TRBJ2-1; 15 nucleotides align to TRBD2. The V gene's germline CDR1 is WSHSY and CDR2 SAAADI. This CDR3 has 13 residues. Trimming at V came to 7 bases and at J to 10 bases, leaving 2 bases not matched to a gene. CDR3 bases: TGCGCCAGCACAGGACTAGCGGGGGGGGAGCAGTTCTTC. This encodes CASTGLAGGEQFF.

The rearrangement links TRBV4-1 to TRBJ2-3; 14 bases agree with TRBD2. CDR3 length: 18 residues. CDR1 and CDR2 (germline): MGHRA, YSYEKL. Trimming removed 6 bases from V and 0 bases from J; junction bases left unmatched: 8. DNA of the CDR3: TGCGCCAGCAGACCCCGACTAGCGGGGGGGACTAGCACAGATACGCAGTATTTT. It translates to CASRPRLAGGTSTDTQYF.

The chain employs TRBV5-1 and TRBJ2-5; 7 bases fit TRBD2. Germline values: CDR1 SGHRS, CDR2 YFSETQ. The CDR3 loop spans 15 amino acids. Trimming at V came to 0 bases and at J to 6 bases, leaving 8 bases not matched to a gene. The CDR3 is CASSLESSGGKTQYF. The CDR3 coding sequence is TGCGCCAGCAGCTTGGAGTCCTCGGGGGGAAAGACCCAGTACTTC.